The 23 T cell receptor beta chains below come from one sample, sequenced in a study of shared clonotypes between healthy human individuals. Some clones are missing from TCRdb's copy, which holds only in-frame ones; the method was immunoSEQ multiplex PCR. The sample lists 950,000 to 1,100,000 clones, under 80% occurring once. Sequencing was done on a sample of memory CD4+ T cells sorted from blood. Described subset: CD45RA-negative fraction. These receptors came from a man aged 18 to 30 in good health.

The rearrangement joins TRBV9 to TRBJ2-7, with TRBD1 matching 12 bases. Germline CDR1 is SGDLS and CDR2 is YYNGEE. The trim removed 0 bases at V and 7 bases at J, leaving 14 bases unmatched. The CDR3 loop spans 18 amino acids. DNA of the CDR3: TGTGCCAGCAGCGTAGACTCCACCGGGACAGGGGGCTCGGGGGAGCAGTACTTC. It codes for CASSVDSTGTGGSGEQYF.

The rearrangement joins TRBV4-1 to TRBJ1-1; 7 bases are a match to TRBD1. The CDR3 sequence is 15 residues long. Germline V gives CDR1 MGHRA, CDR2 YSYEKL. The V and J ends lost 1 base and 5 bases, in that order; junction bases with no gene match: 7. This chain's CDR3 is CASSQAEGARTEAFF. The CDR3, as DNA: TGCGCCAGCAGCCAAGCCGAGGGGGCCCGTACTGAAGCTTTCTTT.

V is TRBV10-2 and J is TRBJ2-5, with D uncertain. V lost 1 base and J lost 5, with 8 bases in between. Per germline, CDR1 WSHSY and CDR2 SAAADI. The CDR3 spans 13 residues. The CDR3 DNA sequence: TGCGCCAGCAGTGAGTGGGTTGGGGAGACCCAGTACTTC. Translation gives CASSEWVGETQYF.

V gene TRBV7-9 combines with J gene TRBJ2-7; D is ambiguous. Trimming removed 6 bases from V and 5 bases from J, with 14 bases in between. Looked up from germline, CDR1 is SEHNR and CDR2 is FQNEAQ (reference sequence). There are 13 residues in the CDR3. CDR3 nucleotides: TGTGCCAGCAGTTCAATGATCAATAACGAGCAGTACTTC. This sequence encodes CASSSMINNEQYF.

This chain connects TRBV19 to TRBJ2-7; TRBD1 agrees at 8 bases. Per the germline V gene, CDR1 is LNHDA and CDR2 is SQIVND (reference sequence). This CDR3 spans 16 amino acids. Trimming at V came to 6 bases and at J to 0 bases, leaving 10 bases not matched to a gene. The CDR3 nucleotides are TGTGCCAGTAGAGGTCCCGGGACAGGACCCTCCTACGAGCAGTACTTC. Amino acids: CASRGPGTGPSYEQYF.

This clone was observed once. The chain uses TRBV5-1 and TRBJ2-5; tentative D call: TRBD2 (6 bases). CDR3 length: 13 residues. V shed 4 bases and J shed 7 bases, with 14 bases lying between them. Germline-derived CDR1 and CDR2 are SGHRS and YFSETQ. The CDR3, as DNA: TGCGCCAGCAGCCCTGGTCCCGGGAGGACCCAGTACTTC. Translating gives CASSPGPGRTQYF.

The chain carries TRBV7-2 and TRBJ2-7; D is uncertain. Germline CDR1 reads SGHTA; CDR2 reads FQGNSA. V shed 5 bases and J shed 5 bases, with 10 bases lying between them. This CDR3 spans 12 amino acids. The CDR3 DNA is TGTGCCAGCAGCCCAGATCGGGACGAGCAGTACTTC. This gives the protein CASSPDRDEQYF.

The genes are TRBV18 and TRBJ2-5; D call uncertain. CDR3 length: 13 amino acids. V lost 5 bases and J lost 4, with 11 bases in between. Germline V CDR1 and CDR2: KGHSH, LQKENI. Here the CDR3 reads CASSSIQAETQYF. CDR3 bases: TGTGCCAGCTCAAGTATTCAGGCAGAGACCCAGTACTTC.

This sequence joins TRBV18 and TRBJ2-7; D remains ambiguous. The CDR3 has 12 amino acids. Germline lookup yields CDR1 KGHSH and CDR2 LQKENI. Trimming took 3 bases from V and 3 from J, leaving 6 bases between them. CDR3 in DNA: TGTGCCAGCTCACCGTTGAACTACGAGCAGTACTTC. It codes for CASSPLNYEQYF. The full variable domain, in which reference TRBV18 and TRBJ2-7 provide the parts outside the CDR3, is NAGVMQNPRHLVRRRGQEARLRCSPMKGHSHVYWYRQLPEEGLKFMVYLQKENIIDESGMPKERFSAEFPKEGPSILRIQQVVRGDSAAYFCASSPLNYEQYFGPGTRLTVT.

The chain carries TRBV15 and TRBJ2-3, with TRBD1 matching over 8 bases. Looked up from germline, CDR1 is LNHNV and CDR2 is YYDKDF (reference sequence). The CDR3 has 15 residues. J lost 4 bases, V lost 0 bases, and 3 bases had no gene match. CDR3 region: CATSRDRGPADTQYF. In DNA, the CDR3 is TGTGCCACCAGCAGAGACAGGGGGCCGGCAGATACGCAGTATTTT.

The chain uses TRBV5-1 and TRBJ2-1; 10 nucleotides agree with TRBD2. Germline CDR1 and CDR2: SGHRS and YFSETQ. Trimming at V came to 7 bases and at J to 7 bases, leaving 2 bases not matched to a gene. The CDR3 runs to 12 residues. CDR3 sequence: CASGAGGNEQFF. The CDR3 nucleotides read TGCGCCAGCGGAGCGGGAGGGAATGAGCAGTTCTTC.

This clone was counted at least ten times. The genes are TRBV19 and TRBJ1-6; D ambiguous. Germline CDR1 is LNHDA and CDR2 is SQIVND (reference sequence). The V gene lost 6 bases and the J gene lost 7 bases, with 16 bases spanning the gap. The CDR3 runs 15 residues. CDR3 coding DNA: TGTGCCAGTAGATACCCGGGAACTATAAATTCACCCCTCCACTTT. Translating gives CASRYPGTINSPLHF.

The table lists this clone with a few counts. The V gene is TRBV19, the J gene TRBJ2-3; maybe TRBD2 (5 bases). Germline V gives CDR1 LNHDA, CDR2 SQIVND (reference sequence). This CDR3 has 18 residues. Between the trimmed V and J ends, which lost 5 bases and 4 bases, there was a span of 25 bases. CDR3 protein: CASSYNGPPAIGADTQYF. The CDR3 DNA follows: TGTGCCAGTAGTTATAACGGGCCCCCAGCGATCGGGGCAGATACGCAGTATTTT. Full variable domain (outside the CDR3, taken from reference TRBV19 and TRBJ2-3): DGGITQSPKYLFRKEGQNVTLSCEQNLNHDAMYWYRQDPGQGLRLIYYSQIVNDFQKGDIAEGYSVSREKKESFPLTVTSAQKNPTAFYLCASSYNGPPAIGADTQYFGPGTRLTVL.

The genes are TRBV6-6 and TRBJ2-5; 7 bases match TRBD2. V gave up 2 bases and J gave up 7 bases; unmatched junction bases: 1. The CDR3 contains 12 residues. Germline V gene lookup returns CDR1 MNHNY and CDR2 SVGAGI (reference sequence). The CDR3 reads CASSYPGGTQYF. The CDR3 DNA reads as TGTGCCAGCAGTTACCCGGGGGGGACCCAGTACTTC.

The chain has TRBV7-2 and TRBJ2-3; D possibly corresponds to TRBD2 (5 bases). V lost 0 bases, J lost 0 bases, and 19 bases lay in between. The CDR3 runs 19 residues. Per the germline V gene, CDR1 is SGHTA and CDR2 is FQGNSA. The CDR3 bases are TGTGCCAGCAGCTTAGCACCCGTGGGAGCGAATCCTAGCACAGATACGCAGTATTTT. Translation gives CASSLAPVGANPSTDTQYF.

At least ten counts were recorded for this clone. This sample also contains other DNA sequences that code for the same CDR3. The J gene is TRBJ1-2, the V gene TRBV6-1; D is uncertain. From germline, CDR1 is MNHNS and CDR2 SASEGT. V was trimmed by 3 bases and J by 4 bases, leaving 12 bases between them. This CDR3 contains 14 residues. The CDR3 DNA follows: TGTGCCAGCAGTGATCGTGAAGGGTTCTATGGCTACACCTTC. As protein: CASSDREGFYGYTF.

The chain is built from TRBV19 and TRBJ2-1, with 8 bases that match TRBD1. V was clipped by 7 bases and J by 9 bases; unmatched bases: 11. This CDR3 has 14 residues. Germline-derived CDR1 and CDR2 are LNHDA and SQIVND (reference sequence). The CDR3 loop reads CASMEQGGIGEQFF. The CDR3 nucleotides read TGTGCCAGTATGGAACAGGGGGGAATCGGTGAGCAGTTCTTC.

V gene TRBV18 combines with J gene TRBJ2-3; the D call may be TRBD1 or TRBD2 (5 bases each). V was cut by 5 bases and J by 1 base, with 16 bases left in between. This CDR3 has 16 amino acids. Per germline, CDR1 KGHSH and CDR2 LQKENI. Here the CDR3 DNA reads TGTGCCAGCTCATCGACGTTATTGGGGGGCACAGATACGCAGTATTTT. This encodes CASSSTLLGGTDTQYF.

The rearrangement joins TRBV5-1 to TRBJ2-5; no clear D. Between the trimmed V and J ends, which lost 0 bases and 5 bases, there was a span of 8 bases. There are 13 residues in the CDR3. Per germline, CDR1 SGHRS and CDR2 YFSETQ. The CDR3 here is CASSLAFGETQYF. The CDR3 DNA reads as TGCGCCAGCAGCTTGGCATTCGGGGAGACCCAGTACTTC. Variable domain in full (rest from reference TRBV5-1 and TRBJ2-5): KAGVTQTPRYLIKTRGQQVTLSCSPISGHRSVSWYQQTPGQGLQFLFEYFSETQRNKGNFPGRFSGRQFSNSRSEMNVSTLELGDSALYLCASSLAFGETQYFGPGTRLLVL.

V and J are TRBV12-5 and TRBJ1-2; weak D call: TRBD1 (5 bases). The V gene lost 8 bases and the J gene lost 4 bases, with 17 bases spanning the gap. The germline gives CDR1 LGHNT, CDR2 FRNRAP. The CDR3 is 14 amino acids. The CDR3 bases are TGTGCTAGTATCGGGGGAAATGTTGTCTATGGCTACACCTTC. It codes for CASIGGNVVYGYTF.

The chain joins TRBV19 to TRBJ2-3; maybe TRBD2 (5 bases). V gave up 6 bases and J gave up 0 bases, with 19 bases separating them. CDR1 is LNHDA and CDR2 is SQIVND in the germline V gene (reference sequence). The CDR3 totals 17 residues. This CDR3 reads CASSRSGFGFSTDTQYF. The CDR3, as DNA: TGTGCCAGTAGCCGGAGCGGCTTTGGTTTTAGCACAGATACGCAGTATTTT.

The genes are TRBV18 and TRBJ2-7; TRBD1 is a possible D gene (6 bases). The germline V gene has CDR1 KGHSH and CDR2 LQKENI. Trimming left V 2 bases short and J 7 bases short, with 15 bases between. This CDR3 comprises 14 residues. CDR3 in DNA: TGTGCCAGCTCACCAACTAGGGGGTTGAGGGAGCAGTACTTC. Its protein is CASSPTRGLREQYF.

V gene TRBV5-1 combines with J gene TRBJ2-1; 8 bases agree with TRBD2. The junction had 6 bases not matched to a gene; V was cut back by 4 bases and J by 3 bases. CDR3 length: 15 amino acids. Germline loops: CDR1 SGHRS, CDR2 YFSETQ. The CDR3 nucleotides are TGCGCCAGCAGCCCGGTAGCGGGGCGCTACAATGAGCAGTTCTTC. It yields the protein CASSPVAGRYNEQFF.